The source of this TCR beta chain is a study of graft-versus-host responses after intestinal transplantation. Trimming pared 4 bases from V and 5 bases from J, leaving 6 bases between. Germline CDR1 and CDR2: MNHEY and SVGAGI. The length of the CDR3 is 12 residues. A word on this clone: The antigen is unknown.

Assay used: immunoSEQ multiplex PCR; TCRdb lists only in-frame clones, some missing. The table has approximately 81,000 clones, about nine tenths seen once. This TCR derives from a human donor who was the organ donor for an intestinal transplant. Sample: unstimulated CD8+ T cells sorted from spleen or lymph node cells, taken before transplant. The rearrangement uses TRBV6-5 and TRBJ2-1; D not resolved. The CDR3 reads CASSWNHNEQFF. CDR3 nucleotide sequence: TGTGCCAGCAGTTGGAACCACAATGAGCAGTTCTTC.